Following are 23 T cell receptor beta chains from one sample sequenced in a study of radiation and T cells in renal cell carcinoma. The time point was: blood 4 weeks post-SBRT, at nephrectomy. Indicated treatment: 15 Gy SBRT to primary tumor, nephrectomy 4 weeks later. The data were produced by immunoSEQ multiplex PCR, yet TCRdb's version contains in-frame clones alone and is incomplete. The sample lists 150,000 to 200,000 clones, 88% occurring once. The sequences come from blood, collected from a patient whose treatment included radiotherapy and nephrectomy. The receptors were sampled from a woman aged 50 to 60 with renal cell carcinoma.

This chain uses TRBV7-2 with TRBJ2-1; TRBD1 matches 9 bases. The CDR3 is 14 amino acids. Germline-derived CDR1 and CDR2 are SGHTA and FQGNSA. V lost 6 bases and J lost 9; bases outside the gene matches: 9. The CDR3: CASRAGTGNSEQFF. CDR3 coding DNA: TGTGCCAGCAGAGCCGGGACAGGGAATAGTGAGCAGTTCTTC.

The chain has TRBV7-9 and TRBJ1-1, with 9 bases aligning to TRBD1. CDR3 length equals 15 residues. Germline CDR1 SEHNR, CDR2 FQNEAQ (reference sequence). Losses at the gene ends were 5 bases for V and 4 bases for J; bases not matched to a gene: 8. CDR3 sequence: CASSPGTGYSTEAFF. In DNA form, the CDR3 reads TGTGCCAGCAGCCCCGGGACAGGGTATAGCACTGAAGCTTTCTTT.

The gene calls are TRBV19 and TRBJ1-1; D unclear. V shed 7 bases and J shed 1 base, with 16 bases lying between them. Germline V gene data show CDR1 as LNHDA and CDR2 as SQIVND (reference sequence). CDR3 length: 15 amino acids. CDR3 loop: CASKEEGSSNTEAFF. The DNA of the CDR3 is TGTGCCAGTAAGGAAGAGGGTTCCTCGAACACTGAAGCTTTCTTT.

The CDR3 region is CASSSGQIPPYEQYF. CDR3 coding DNA: TGTGCCAGCAGCTCCGGACAGATTCCCCCCTACGAGCAGTACTTC. The rearrangement links TRBV13 to TRBJ2-7; tentatively, D is TRBD1 (6 bases). Germline CDR1 is PRHDT and CDR2 is FYEKMQ (reference sequence). The CDR3 sequence is 15 residues long. Trimming removed 4 bases from V and 2 bases from J, with 15 bases in between.

The rearrangement joins TRBV10-1 to TRBJ2-5; TRBD1 might be the D (6 bases). With 3 bases removed from V and 0 bases from J, the gap between germline ends came to 11 bases. The CDR3 has 15 amino acids. Germline V lookup: CDR1 WNHNN, CDR2 SYGVQD (reference sequence). This chain's CDR3 is CASSEGQLDQETQYF. CDR3 DNA sequence: TGCGCCAGCAGTGAAGGACAGCTAGACCAAGAGACCCAGTACTTC.

The chain couples TRBV7-2 to TRBJ2-7; D not certain. Trimming removed 2 bases at V and 5 bases at J, with 4 bases between. CDR3 length: 11 amino acids. Germline values: CDR1 SGHTA, CDR2 FQGNSA. The CDR3 DNA sequence: TGTGCCAGCAGCTTAATCCACGAGCAGTACTTC. The encoded protein is CASSLIHEQYF.

This sequence joins TRBV7-2 and TRBJ1-1; no clear D gene. Germline assignment: CDR1 SGHTA and CDR2 FQGNSA. V lost 1 base, J lost 8 bases, and 11 bases lay in between. The length of the CDR3 is 13 residues. The CDR3 DNA reads TGTGCCAGCAGCTTAGACCTAGGGAGAGAAGCTTTCTTT. It specifies CASSLDLGREAFF.

The chain carries TRBV7-8 and TRBJ1-5; 8 bases align to TRBD1. Per the germline V gene, CDR1 is SGHVS and CDR2 is FQNEAQ. J was trimmed by 5 bases and V by 5 bases; bases with no gene match: 11. The CDR3 has 16 residues. This CDR3 is CASSPRDRNIDQPQHF. The CDR3 region has the DNA TGTGCCAGCAGCCCACGGGACAGGAACATTGATCAGCCCCAGCATTTT.

The V and J genes are TRBV19 and TRBJ1-3; D perhaps matches TRBD1 (5 bases). Germline CDR1 and CDR2: LNHDA and SQIVND (reference sequence). There are 13 residues in the CDR3. V lost 4 bases to trimming and J lost 4 bases, with 8 bases between them. Here the CDR3 DNA reads TGTGCCAGTAGTACCTGGGGCGGAAACACCATATATTTT. Encoded protein: CASSTWGGNTIYF.

J is TRBJ1-3 and V is TRBV5-6; no clear D. The CDR3 is 15 amino acids. The germline V and J ends were trimmed by 5 bases and 1 base, with 13 bases remaining between them. Germline assignment: CDR1 SGHDT and CDR2 YYEEEE. CDR3 in amino acids: CASSVRSLSGNTIYF. The CDR3 nucleotides read TGTGCCAGCAGTGTGCGGTCTCTTTCTGGAAACACCATATATTTT.

The gene calls are TRBV14 and TRBJ1-2; D is uncertain. Trimming shortened V by 0 bases and J by 6 bases, and 11 bases separated the two germline ends. The CDR3 runs to 14 residues. The germline V gene has CDR1 SGHDN and CDR2 FVKESK. CDR3 in amino acids: CASSQDLTKHGYTF. The CDR3 DNA follows: TGTGCCAGCAGCCAAGATCTAACAAAGCATGGCTACACCTTC.

The chain employs TRBV6-5 and TRBJ1-6; no firm D call. Germline V lookup: CDR1 MNHEY, CDR2 SVGAGI. V was clipped by 6 bases and J by 14 bases, with 17 bases between them. The CDR3 extends over 13 amino acids. The CDR3 DNA sequence: TGTGCCAGCAGCTTGGAAGGGTATCGAGCCCTCCACTTT. This translates into CASSLEGYRALHF.

The CDR3 DNA follows: TGTGCCAGCAGCCCCCCCCAAGGGGAATTCACAGATACGCAGTATTTT. Amino acids: CASSPPQGEFTDTQYF. The chain carries TRBV6-6 and TRBJ2-3, with a possible D match to TRBD1 (5 bases). Germline assignment: CDR1 MNHNY and CDR2 SVGAGI (reference sequence). The CDR3 totals 16 residues. Trimming took off 6 bases at V and 2 bases at J, with 18 bases between the two ends.

A few counts support this clone. J is TRBJ2-1 and V is TRBV10-1; a weak D match, TRBD1 (6 bases). The CDR3 contains 15 residues. V shed 2 bases and J shed 5 bases, with 13 bases lying between them. Per germline, CDR1 WNHNN and CDR2 SYGVQD (reference sequence). The CDR3 DNA follows: TGCGCCAGCAGTGAGGTATCAGGGGAAAACAATGAGCAGTTCTTC. It codes for CASSEVSGENNEQFF.

The DNA for the CDR3 is TGTGCCAGCAGCCAACCGACAGGTGATGGCTACACCTTC. Its protein is CASSQPTGDGYTF. The rearrangement uses TRBV4-2 and TRBJ1-2; TRBD1 is a possible D gene (6 bases). Trimming cost V 2 bases and J 6 bases, with 10 bases left between them. In germline, CDR1 is LGHNA, CDR2 YNFKEQ. CDR3 size: 13 residues.

CDR3 sequence reads: CASSDTGYGLINTEAFF. In DNA, the CDR3 is TGTGCCAGCAGCGACACGGGTTACGGACTAATAAACACTGAAGCTTTCTTT. The chain recombines TRBV7-9 with TRBJ1-1; D gene ambiguous. This CDR3 region has 17 residues. Germline CDR1 reads SEHNR; CDR2 reads FQNEAQ (reference sequence). The V end was cut by 5 bases, the J end by 2 bases, with 21 bases between.

The rearrangement joins TRBV7-9 to TRBJ1-5; tentatively, D is TRBD1 (5 bases). Germline loops: CDR1 SEHNR, CDR2 FQNEAQ (reference sequence). CDR3 length: 14 amino acids. With 5 bases removed from V and 3 bases from J, the gap between germline ends came to 11 bases. The CDR3 nucleotides read TGTGCCAGCAGCCGGGACGGATTCAATCAGCCCCAGCATTTT. Translating it yields CASSRDGFNQPQHF.

Here the CDR3 reads CASSEGQGGNIQYF. DNA of the CDR3: TGTGCCAGCAGCGAGGGACAGGGTGGAAACATTCAGTACTTC. The V gene is TRBV9, the J gene TRBJ2-4; 9 bases are a match to TRBD1. The CDR3 spans 14 residues. Looked up from germline, CDR1 is SGDLS and CDR2 is YYNGEE. The ends lost 3 bases at V and 6 bases at J; junction bases unmatched: 4.

The gene calls are TRBV25-1 and TRBJ1-1, with D perhaps TRBD1 (6 bases). V was pared by 6 bases and J by 0 bases, with 11 bases between. This CDR3 comprises 14 residues. Germline lookup yields CDR1 MGHDK and CDR2 SYGVNS. CDR3 in DNA: TGTGCCAGCAGGCAGACAGGAATGAACACTGAAGCTTTCTTT. Translated, it gives CASRQTGMNTEAFF. The full variable domain, in which reference TRBV25-1 and TRBJ1-1 provide the parts outside the CDR3, is EADIYQTPRYLVIGTGKKITLECSQTMGHDKMYWYQQDPGMELHLIHYSYGVNSTEKGDLSSESTVSRIRTEHFPLTLESARPSHTSQYLCASRQTGMNTEAFFGQGTRLTVV.

The chain joins TRBV9 to TRBJ2-7; TRBD1 might be the D (5 bases). This CDR3 is built from 14 residues. V was cut by 0 bases and J by 11 bases, with 18 bases left in between. The germline gives CDR1 SGDLS, CDR2 YYNGEE. CDR3 residues: CASSVDLQGSLEYF. The CDR3 coding sequence is TGTGCCAGCAGCGTAGACCTCCAGGGTTCTTTAGAGTACTTC.

This clone was seen only once. The CDR3 DNA reads TGTGCCAGCAGCTTTGAGCTAGAGAACACTGAAGCTTTCTTT. Translating gives CASSFELENTEAFF. This chain uses TRBV5-4 with TRBJ1-1; D unclear. This CDR3 comprises 14 residues. V gave up 2 bases and J gave up 1 base, with 9 bases separating them. Looked up from germline, CDR1 is SGHNT and CDR2 is YYREEE (reference sequence).

Points on this clone: This sample also contains other DNA sequences that code for the same CDR3. This chain uses TRBV6-5 with TRBJ1-1; no definite D call. The CDR3 contains 13 residues. V was pared by 0 bases and J by 3 bases, with 5 bases between. Germline V lookup: CDR1 MNHEY, CDR2 SVGAGI. The CDR3 is CASSYSADTEAFF. CDR3 DNA sequence: TGTGCCAGCAGTTACTCCGCAGACACTGAAGCTTTCTTT.

The chain links TRBV5-4 to TRBJ1-1; D call uncertain. This CDR3 contains 17 residues. Germline V gene lookup returns CDR1 SGHNT and CDR2 YYREEE (reference sequence). The germline V and J ends were trimmed by 0 bases and 10 bases, with 25 bases remaining between them. CDR3 loop: CASSLAFGTMDIPGAFF. Here the CDR3 DNA reads TGTGCCAGCAGCTTGGCCTTTGGAACGATGGATATACCTGGAGCTTTCTTT.